The clone carrying this T cell receptor (beta chain) was found a few times. Original processing notes: Scientists estimated how many nucleated cells there were by amplifying reference gene primers. The data were produced by immunoSEQ multiplex PCR, yet TCRdb's version contains in-frame clones alone and is incomplete. D and trimming come from the DNA, and the V and J calls and clone size come from that table. Found here are about 130,000 clones, 55% to 75% of them singletons; the top ten hold 1.5% to 2%. This record belongs to a study of blood T cell repertoires in COVID-19. About the research overall: The study drew acute and convalescent COVID-19 samples from the United States, Italy and Spain. PBMCs, B-cell-depleted T cells, or T cells were the source of the cDNA or gDNA that made up the material.

Germline V gene data show CDR1 as SGHRS and CDR2 as YFSETQ. V lost 0 bases, J lost 0 bases, and 10 bases lay in between. The CDR3 covers 15 residues. V and J are TRBV5-1 and TRBJ2-7; possibly TRBD1 for D (6 bases). The sequence was collected from a woman in her seventies with acute or convalescent COVID-19. The sequencing input was peripheral blood. The CDR3 DNA sequence: TGCGCCAGCAGCTTGGAACAGGGAATCTCCTACGAGCAGTACTTC. Amino acid sequence: CASSLEQGISYEQYF.